The TCR beta chain described here comes from a study of shared clonotypes between healthy human individuals. For the study at large: The cohort comprised a couple of women and a few men. Their ages spanned 18 to 49 years. Per-donor plates numbered three CD4 naive, three CD4 memory, two CD8 naive and one CD8 memory. Findings and limits, study-wide: Tissues were not sampled, only blood, and their repertoires likely differ.

Trimming cost V 3 bases and J 6 bases; bases outside gene matches: 7. In germline, CDR1 is MGHDK, CDR2 SYGVNS. This CDR3 is built from 15 residues. Assay used: immunoSEQ multiplex PCR; TCRdb lists only in-frame clones, some missing. Here the sample spans about 1.5 million clones, approximately 98% being singletons. A word on this clone: The target antigen is unknown.

The sequence derives from a man younger than 45 in good health. This sequence joins TRBV25-1 and TRBJ2-1; 8 bases are shared with TRBD1. Sequencing was carried out using naive CD4+ T cells sorted from blood. The subset: CD45RA+ positively selected. The CDR3 loop is CASSDARTGSNEQFF. CDR3 nucleotide sequence: TGTGCCAGCAGTGACGCCCGGACAGGGAGCAATGAGCAGTTCTTC.